These 13 T cell receptor beta chains share one sample of origin, sequenced in a study of T-cell memory formation after mild COVID-19. MiXCR, applied by TCRdb to the 5' RACE reads, yields one record per CDR3 protein. The sample holds approximately 350,000 distinct CDR3 sequences, approximately 15% seen once. The sequenced material came from PBMCs or a T cell subset sorted from them (not recorded which). The origin of the receptors is a man between 18 and 29 years old who had mild COVID-19 (a few samples of this study predate the infection). Cell type and time point are not known.

This chain joins TRBV7-9 and TRBJ2-1; D is possibly TRBD2 (6 bases). This CDR3 is 21 amino acids long. Trimming took 5 bases from V and 5 from J, leaving 34 bases between them. Germline CDR1 reads SEHNR; CDR2 reads FQNEAQ (reference sequence). The CDR3 here is CASSRRISGWGYGWDNNEQFF. CDR3 bases: TGTGCCAGCAGCCGCCGAATTAGCGGTTGGGGCTACGGCTGGGATAACAATGAGCAGTTCTTC.

In this sample, this clonotype turned up many times. V usage is TRBV7-2 and J usage is TRBJ2-4, with D maybe TRBD1 (6 bases). V was clipped by 6 bases and J by 8 bases, with 11 bases between them. The CDR3 loop spans 12 amino acids. Germline V gives CDR1 SGHTA, CDR2 FQGNSA. CDR3 amino acids: CASSTGLDIQYF. The DNA for the CDR3 is TGTGCCAGCAGTACAGGGTTGGACATTCAGTACTTC.

This clonotype showed up many times. The chain couples TRBV6-2 or TRBV6-3 to TRBJ2-6; maybe TRBD1 (5 bases). Germline CDR1 reads MNHEY; CDR2 reads SVGEGT. This CDR3 spans 14 amino acids. V dropped 5 bases and J dropped 0 bases, with 5 bases sitting between them. The CDR3 loop reads CASSRGSGANVLTF. Here the CDR3 DNA reads TGTGCCAGCAGTAGGGGCTCTGGGGCCAACGTCCTGACTTTC.

V usage is TRBV15 and J usage is TRBJ1-1; D is unclear. The CDR3 covers 14 residues. The V and J ends lost 0 bases and 1 base respectively, with 6 bases between them. Germline lookup yields CDR1 LNHNV and CDR2 YYDKDF (reference sequence). CDR3 protein: CATSRDKANTEAFF. CDR3 DNA sequence: TGTGCCACCAGCAGAGATAAGGCGAACACTGAAGCTTTCTTT.

This clonotype occurred a few times. The V and J genes are TRBV2 and TRBJ2-7, with 7 bases lining up with TRBD1. The CDR3 is 13 residues long. V gave up 3 bases and J gave up 3 bases; unmatched junction bases: 2. Germline CDR1 and CDR2: SNHLY and FYNNEI. This CDR3 reads CASSDRGFYEQYF. The DNA of the CDR3 is TGTGCCAGCAGTGACAGGGGGTTCTACGAGCAGTACTTC.

This clonotype came up a few times. This chain uses TRBV7-8 with TRBJ2-5, with D unclear. This CDR3 is 17 amino acids long. V was trimmed by 5 bases and J by 4 bases, leaving 23 bases between them. Germline CDR1 SGHVS, CDR2 FQNEAQ. In DNA, the CDR3 is TGTGCCAGCAGCCCGACGGTCGAATTTCCGGGTCGAGAGACCCAGTACTTC. Protein sequence: CASSPTVEFPGRETQYF.

V usage is TRBV3-1 and J usage is TRBJ2-5, with 10 bases matching TRBD2. Per the germline V gene, CDR1 is LGHDT and CDR2 is YNNKEL (reference sequence). The CDR3 is 16 amino acids. The J segment lost 7 bases and the V segment lost 2 bases, leaving 10 bases of the junction unmatched. CDR3 sequence: CASSQRLTSGDVTQYF. CDR3 bases: TGTGCCAGCAGCCAACGTCTCACTAGCGGGGATGTGACCCAGTACTTC.

This clonotype came up many times. The gene calls are TRBV12-3 or TRBV12-4 and TRBJ1-6; D ambiguous. The CDR3 spans 16 residues. Deletions cut 4 bases from V and 0 bases from J, with 10 bases between. CDR3 coding DNA: TGTGCCAGCAGTTCCGGCGGATTCTCCTATAATTCACCCCTCCACTTT. The encoded protein is CASSSGGFSYNSPLHF.

J is TRBJ2-3 and V is TRBV5-4, with 9 bases lining up with TRBD2. The CDR3 loop spans 16 amino acids. The V gene's germline CDR1 is SGHNT and CDR2 YYREEE (reference sequence). V was clipped by 5 bases and J by 0 bases; unmatched bases: 7. The CDR3 here is CASRRLADYSTDTQYF. CDR3 DNA: TGTGCCAGCAGGAGACTAGCGGACTATAGCACAGATACGCAGTATTTT.

In this sample, this clonotype turned up a few times. The chain employs TRBV5-5 and TRBJ2-2, with 7 bases that match TRBD1. CDR3 length equals 15 residues. Germline V gives CDR1 SGHKS, CDR2 YYEKEE (reference sequence). The V gene end was trimmed by 4 bases and the J gene end by 2 bases; junction bases not matched to a gene: 5. Written as DNA, the CDR3 is TGTGCCAGCAGCGTACAGGGGATTAACACCGGGGAGCTGTTTTTT. Translated, it gives CASSVQGINTGELFF.

This chain joins TRBV5-8 and TRBJ1-1; D uncertain. CDR1 and CDR2 from the germline V gene are SGHTS and YDEGEE. The V end was cut by 0 bases, the J end by 11 bases, with 14 bases between. This CDR3 is built from 13 residues. CDR3 in amino acids: CASSLGHETLAFF. In nucleotides, the CDR3 is TGTGCCAGCAGCTTGGGCCATGAAACCCTTGCTTTCTTT.

This clonotype was recorded at least ten times. CDR3 DNA: TGTGCCAGCAGCCTACTAGCGGGGGGGACCTACGAGCAGTACGTC. Translation: CASSLLAGGTYEQYV. The chain carries TRBV7-2 and TRBJ2-7; TRBD2 aligns across 13 bases. V lost 5 bases, J lost 2 bases, and 3 bases stayed unmatched. The CDR3 is made up of 15 amino acids. Germline V CDR1 and CDR2: SGHTA, FQGNSA.

In nucleotides, the CDR3 is TGTGCCAGCAGCTTGACAACAGGCCGGGACTATGGCTACACCTTC. It encodes CASSLTTGRDYGYTF. The chain couples TRBV7-2 to TRBJ1-2, with D possibly matching TRBD1 (5 bases). The CDR3 runs to 15 residues. Germline V gene lookup returns CDR1 SGHTA and CDR2 FQGNSA. V lost 3 bases to trimming and J lost 3 bases, with 14 bases between them.